The entry below gives a single T cell receptor beta chain sequence along with its context. As yet, its antigen is unknown. This entry comes from a study of cytotoxic CD8 clonotypes in ibrutinib-treated CLL. Study summary: Collecting the response samples happened after a median 12 months of treatment, with a range of 6 to 36. Regarding the study as a whole: Whereas clonality rose at ibrutinib response, it declined toward baseline at progression.

The data were produced by immunoSEQ multiplex PCR, yet TCRdb's version contains in-frame clones alone and is incomplete. In the table there are some 300,000 clones, almost 80% of which are singletons. V lost 5 bases and J lost 6, with 17 bases in between. The CDR3 runs 14 residues. The germline CDR1 and CDR2 sequences are SGHTA and FQGNSA. Source: PBMCs, taken before ibrutinib treatment. The chain links TRBV7-2 to TRBJ2-7; D tentatively reads TRBD1 or TRBD2 (5 bases each). This clonotype originated in a human donor with chronic lymphocytic leukemia. The CDR3 here is CASSGDANLPEQYF. The CDR3 DNA reads TGTGCCAGCAGCGGGGACGCTAACCTGCCCGAGCAGTACTTC.